The clone carrying this TCR beta chain showed up just once. This specimen comes from a study of blood T cell repertoires in COVID-19. Here immunoSEQ multiplex PCR was the method, and the copy in TCRdb shows in-frame clones only, minus some. The sample holds roughly 58,000 clones, about 78% seen once. V dropped 10 bases and J dropped 4 bases, with 14 bases sitting between them. The CDR3 spans 14 residues. Germline CDR1 is MNHEY and CDR2 is SVGAGI. This sequence was found in a middle-aged man with active or convalescent COVID-19. V and J are TRBV6-5 and TRBJ2-6; D possibly corresponds to TRBD2 (6 bases). Sequenced input: peripheral blood. The CDR3 DNA sequence: TGTGCCACCTCACGGGGGACGGGGGCCAACGTCCTGACTTTC. Protein sequence: CATSRGTGANVLTF.